The present T cell receptor (beta chain) was sequenced within a study of spatial heterogeneity in lung cancer. Background on the study: Sequences of the beta chain were consistently detected in greater numbers than alpha-chain sequences. Raw reads showed each unique TCR and UMI combination turning up more than ten times on average.

Time point denoted: sample taken at primary tumor resection. Whole RNA was taken from tumor, nontumor lung or frozen PBMC; it was then sequenced unsorted. This clonotype came up many times. From the 5' RACE reads, TCRdb called clonotypes with MiXCR, one entry per CDR3 protein. This table has roughly 49,000 distinct CDR3 sequences, more than 6.5% appearing once. This CDR3 contains 13 residues. Germline V gene sequence: CDR1 SGHAT, CDR2 FQNNGV. The V end lost 5 bases, the J end lost 2 bases, and 6 bases lay between the germline ends. The specimen was PBMCs, collected at surgery. The sequence was obtained from a female donor with early-stage non-small cell lung cancer. The chain joins TRBV11-2 to TRBJ2-2, with no clear D. DNA for the CDR3: TGTGCCAGCAGCCGTACCAACACCGGGGAGCTGTTTTTT. Translated: CASSRTNTGELFF.